The clone carrying this T cell receptor (beta chain) was counted at least ten times. Its antigen is unidentified. TCRdb re-derived calls from the reads in MiXCR, one entry per CDR3 protein. The table lists around 140,000 distinct CDR3 sequences, over 30% of them singletons, with roughly 51% in the top ten. This CDR3 comprises 12 residues. From germline, CDR1 is KGHDR and CDR2 SFDVKD. Losses at the gene ends were 4 bases for V and 10 bases for J; bases not matched to a gene: 3. The data belong to a study of T cell repertoires in cytomegalovirus infection. Across the whole study: Public TCR beta signatures indicated both CMV infection and matching HLA type.

The sample here was CD8+ T cells from cultured PBMCs, taken from culture after CMV antigen stimulation. The TCR comes from a human donor in good health (CMV status not recorded). Some clones in this sample may be carry-over from other donors' samples. The rearrangement uses TRBV24-1 and TRBJ1-1; 9 bases agree with TRBD1. CDR3 region: CATSDPGQGAFF. DNA of the CDR3: TGTGCCACCAGTGACCCGGGACAGGGAGCTTTCTTT.